This T cell receptor beta chain was identified during a study of Ad26.COV2.S vaccination and SARS-CoV-2 variants. Overall study: Donor was assigned to the Ad26.COV2.S arm of trial COV1001. Into the muscle, Ad26.COV2.S was dosed once or twice, 56 days apart. Broader study findings: Substantial response breadth was reportedly seen for spike-specific CD8+ and CD4+ T cells after vaccination.

Treatment noted: roughly 20 received Ad26.COV2.S at low or high dose, single or two shots; about 5 received placebo; per-sample allocation not given. Specimen acquisition occurred on day 63 following the initial vaccine or placebo injection. Aged 18-55 years, donor was enrolled in Boston in 2020. Clones were read by immunoSEQ multiplex PCR, and TCRdb kept only the in-frame ones, dropping some. The sample shows roughly 700,000 clones, around 90% of them seen only once. The table lists this clone with a few counts. What it binds is unknown. Germline V gene data show CDR1 as GTSNPN and CDR2 as SVGIG (reference sequence). The CDR3 is made up of 15 amino acids. The V segment lost 1 base and the J segment 7 bases; nucleotides outside the gene matches: 6.

The receptor was derived from a person aged 18-65 years who received the Ad26.COV2.S COVID-19 vaccine or a placebo. The rearrangement links TRBV30 to TRBJ1-6, with TRBD1 identical over 8 bases. This material consisted of peripheral blood, taken in a trial of Ad26.COV2.S vaccine versus placebo. Here the CDR3 DNA reads TGTGCCTGGAGTGCTACAGGGGGTGTAAATTCACCCCTCCACTTT. Translation: CAWSATGGVNSPLHF.